The rows below give T cell receptor beta chains drawn from one sample of a study of monozygotic twins with cystic fibrosis. Clones were sequenced by immunoSEQ multiplex PCR, and TCRdb holds only the in-frame ones, with some missing. The table includes roughly 32,000 clones, just over 95% detected once. The source material was blood. These receptors came from a girl aged 2-10 years with cystic fibrosis. Both conserved end residues are part of each CDR3. A D gene is named only where the DNA matches it firmly.

d_gene: TRBD1; j_gene: TRBJ2-7; v_gene: TRBV29-1; CDR3aa: CSVETGGSEQYF
d_gene: NA; j_gene: TRBJ1-2; v_gene: TRBV25-1; CDR3aa: CASSEGPDYGYTF
d_gene: NA; j_gene: TRBJ1-1; v_gene: TRBV11-2; CDR3aa: CATKGVNTEAFF
d_gene: NA; j_gene: TRBJ2-1; v_gene: TRBV11-2; CDR3aa: CASSLAPGSRSYNEQFF
d_gene: NA; j_gene: TRBJ2-7; v_gene: TRBV28; CDR3aa: CASSLVSRASSYEQYF
d_gene: TRBD2; j_gene: TRBJ2-3; v_gene: TRBV28; CDR3aa: CASSPLGGGRAYTQYF
d_gene: NA; j_gene: TRBJ1-6; v_gene: TRBV19; CDR3aa: CASSMAKNSPLHF
d_gene: TRBD1; j_gene: TRBJ1-2; v_gene: TRBV5-1; CDR3aa: CASSLEKGTGDGYTF
d_gene: NA; j_gene: TRBJ1-2; v_gene: TRBV19; CDR3aa: CASSIPPRGGYTF
d_gene: NA; j_gene: TRBJ1-5; v_gene: TRBV19; CDR3aa: CASSPLVRGPQHF
d_gene: NA; j_gene: TRBJ1-1; v_gene: TRBV7-6; CDR3aa: CASSLRASGDEAFF
d_gene: TRBD2; j_gene: TRBJ2-5; v_gene: TRBV11-2; CDR3aa: CASSTRLAPGETQYF
d_gene: TRBD1; j_gene: TRBJ1-2; v_gene: TRBV28; CDR3aa: CASSLPGQGVLDGYTF
d_gene: NA; j_gene: TRBJ1-5; v_gene: TRBV7-9; CDR3aa: CASSLESNQPQHF
d_gene: NA; j_gene: TRBJ2-7; v_gene: TRBV5-8; CDR3aa: CASSIDSYEQYF
d_gene: NA; j_gene: TRBJ1-1; v_gene: TRBV7-2; CDR3aa: CASSLGDMEAFF
d_gene: NA; j_gene: TRBJ1-1; v_gene: TRBV2; CDR3aa: CASSWTESNTEAFF
d_gene: NA; j_gene: TRBJ2-7; v_gene: TRBV11-2; CDR3aa: CASSLDPYSYEQYF
d_gene: TRBD2; j_gene: TRBJ2-7; v_gene: TRBV7-9; CDR3aa: CASSLEFLAGRDEQYF
d_gene: TRBD1; j_gene: TRBJ1-5; v_gene: TRBV19; CDR3aa: CASRAGGVDQPQHF
d_gene: NA; j_gene: TRBJ1-1; v_gene: TRBV4-1; CDR3aa: CASSQVRRPNTEAFF
d_gene: NA; j_gene: TRBJ1-2; v_gene: TRBV4-2; CDR3aa: CASSQEGQGSYGYTF
d_gene: NA; j_gene: TRBJ2-1; v_gene: TRBV9; CDR3aa: CASSVAPTNEQFF
d_gene: NA; j_gene: TRBJ2-7; v_gene: TRBV5-6; CDR3aa: CASSLEYEGIYEQYF
d_gene: NA; j_gene: TRBJ1-2; v_gene: TRBV7-7; CDR3aa: CASSLERPHGYTF
d_gene: TRBD2; j_gene: TRBJ2-2; v_gene: TRBV7-2; CDR3aa: CASSEGLAGWELFF
d_gene: NA; j_gene: TRBJ1-4; v_gene: TRBV4-2; CDR3aa: CASSLDGRANEKLFF
d_gene: TRBD1; j_gene: TRBJ2-7; v_gene: TRBV5-1; CDR3aa: CASSLQGADEYF
d_gene: NA; j_gene: TRBJ2-1; v_gene: TRBV25-1; CDR3aa: CASNDGGNEQFF
d_gene: NA; j_gene: TRBJ2-7; v_gene: TRBV7-2; CDR3aa: CASSLVGVTVYEQYF
d_gene: NA; j_gene: TRBJ1-1; v_gene: TRBV6-1; CDR3aa: CASTRQALNTEAFF
d_gene: NA; j_gene: TRBJ2-1; v_gene: TRBV10-1; CDR3aa: CASSLRSGGEQFF
d_gene: NA; j_gene: TRBJ1-1; v_gene: TRBV10-1; CDR3aa: CASSESKRGQAFF
d_gene: TRBD2; j_gene: TRBJ2-3; v_gene: TRBV6-6; CDR3aa: CASSYEGGRSDTQYF
d_gene: NA; j_gene: TRBJ1-1; v_gene: TRBV6-5; CDR3aa: CASSWGRANTEAFF
d_gene: NA; j_gene: TRBJ2-7; v_gene: TRBV6-5; CDR3aa: CASSYSTGPYEQYF